A single sample is the source of the 25 T cell receptor beta chains below, sequenced in a study of blood T cell repertoires in COVID-19. Data came from immunoSEQ multiplex PCR; TCRdb stores just in-frame clones and leaves some out. This sample has around 400,000 clones, with roughly nine tenths found just once. Sample: peripheral blood. Every receptor here comes from a man aged 40-50 years with acute or convalescent COVID-19.

The chain is built from TRBV5-1 and TRBJ2-7; 7 bases align to TRBD2. The CDR3 sequence is 13 residues long. CDR1 and CDR2 from the germline V gene are SGHRS and YFSETQ. J gave up 7 bases and V 3 bases, and 7 bases lay outside the gene matches. CDR3 DNA: TGCGCCAGCAGCTACGGGACTAACCAAGAGCAGTACTTC. Amino acid sequence: CASSYGTNQEQYF.

The rearrangement links TRBV27 to TRBJ2-3; 8 positions agree with TRBD2. Trimming took 0 bases from V and 7 from J; bases not matched to a gene: 12. The CDR3 spans 17 residues. The germline gives CDR1 MNHEY, CDR2 SMNVEV (reference sequence). The CDR3 coding sequence is TGTGCCAGCAGTTTATCGAGGATAGCGGGAACCGAATATACGCAGTATTTT. Translating it yields CASSLSRIAGTEYTQYF.

The chain carries TRBV28 and TRBJ2-1, with 9 bases identical to TRBD2. The ends lost 7 bases at V and 2 bases at J; junction bases unmatched: 6. The germline CDR1 and CDR2 sequences are MDHEN and SYDVKM. The CDR3 runs 15 residues. The CDR3 region is CASTRSGGTYNEQFF. The CDR3, as DNA: TGTGCCAGCACCCGTAGCGGGGGCACCTACAATGAGCAGTTCTTC.

The gene calls are TRBV19 and TRBJ1-4; TRBD1 matches 8 bases. After removal of 5 bases from V and 8 bases from J, the junction contained 13 bases not matched to a gene. The length of the CDR3 is 16 residues. Germline-derived CDR1 and CDR2 are LNHDA and SQIVND (reference sequence). The CDR3 loop is CASSVTYTTGDEKLFF. CDR3 DNA: TGTGCCAGTAGTGTCACATATACGACAGGGGACGAAAAACTGTTTTTT.

This chain connects TRBV20-1 to TRBJ1-4; D unresolved. Germline V CDR1 and CDR2: DFQATT, SNEGSKA (reference sequence). V gave up 3 bases and J gave up 8 bases, with 10 bases separating them. The CDR3 extends over 12 amino acids. Here the CDR3 reads CSASDGGEKLFF. The CDR3 nucleotides are TGCAGTGCTAGTGACGGAGGGGAAAAACTGTTTTTT.

The chain couples TRBV7-2 to TRBJ1-5; D remains ambiguous. Germline CDR1 reads SGHTA; CDR2 reads FQGNSA. The length of the CDR3 is 16 residues. The V end lost 5 bases, the J end lost 1 base, and 15 bases lay between the germline ends. The CDR3 loop is CASSPRVGYSNQPQHF. CDR3 DNA: TGTGCCAGCAGCCCTCGGGTCGGCTACAGCAATCAGCCCCAGCATTTT. Supplemented by reference TRBV7-2 and TRBJ1-5, the full variable domain reads GAGVSQSPSNKVTEKGKDVELRCDPISGHTALYWYRQSLGQGLEFLIYFQGNSAPDKSGLPSDRFSAERTGGSVSTLTIQRTQQEDSAVYLCASSPRVGYSNQPQHFGDGTRLSIL.

This clone appeared a single time. This chain links TRBV9 with TRBJ1-2; 11 bases align to TRBD1. Germline lookup yields CDR1 SGDLS and CDR2 YYNGEE. V lost 4 bases and J lost 3; bases outside the gene matches: 5. This CDR3 region has 15 residues. CDR3 loop: CASSIGQGADYGYTF. Written as DNA, the CDR3 is TGTGCCAGCAGCATAGGACAGGGGGCAGACTATGGCTACACCTTC. Combining the CDR3 with reference TRBV9 and TRBJ1-2 gives the whole variable domain DSGVTQTPKHLITATGQRVTLRCSPRSGDLSVYWYQQSLDQGLQFLIQYYNGEERAKGNILERFSAQQFPDLHSELNLSSLELGDSALYFCASSIGQGADYGYTFGSGTRLTVV.

The chain recombines TRBV27 with TRBJ1-4; TRBD1 aligns across 7 bases. J gave up 6 bases and V 2 bases, and 6 bases lay outside the gene matches. This CDR3 has 15 amino acids. CDR1 and CDR2 from the germline V gene are MNHEY and SMNVEV (reference sequence). CDR3: CASSLRGQPYEKLFF. The CDR3 DNA sequence: TGTGCCAGCAGTTTAAGGGGGCAGCCCTATGAAAAACTGTTTTTT.

About this clone itself: Other nucleotide sequences in the sample specify the same CDR3. The V and J genes are TRBV27 and TRBJ1-1, with a tentative D call TRBD1 (5 bases). V was trimmed by 4 bases and J by 1 base, leaving 7 bases between them. From germline, CDR1 is MNHEY and CDR2 SMNVEV (reference sequence). The CDR3 totals 13 residues. CDR3 loop: CASSYRGNTEAFF. The CDR3 DNA follows: TGTGCCAGCAGTTATAGGGGGAACACTGAAGCTTTCTTT.

This sequence joins TRBV27 and TRBJ2-7; D is possibly TRBD2 (6 bases). The CDR3 contains 14 residues. Germline V gene data show CDR1 as MNHEY and CDR2 as SMNVEV (reference sequence). Trimming pared 2 bases from V and 7 bases from J, leaving 15 bases between. The CDR3 DNA sequence: TGTGCCAGCAGTTTAGGGCAGGGACTGGGGGAGCAGTACTTC. Residues: CASSLGQGLGEQYF.

The gene calls are TRBV3-1 (or the pseudogene TRBV3-2) and TRBJ2-5; TRBD1 agrees at 9 bases. The V and J ends lost 4 bases and 3 bases, in that order; junction bases with no gene match: 3. Germline V CDR1 and CDR2: LGHDT, YNNKEL (reference sequence). This CDR3 comprises 14 residues. The DNA for the CDR3 is TGTGCCAGCAGCCGAAGGGACAGGGAAGAGACCCAGTACTTC. Amino acids: CASSRRDREETQYF.

This clone was observed once. V and J are TRBV3-1 (or the pseudogene TRBV3-2) and TRBJ1-2; TRBD1 might be the D (5 bases). The CDR3 extends over 13 amino acids. The germline V gene has CDR1 LGHDT and CDR2 YNNKEL (reference sequence). Trimming stripped 0 bases from V and 7 bases from J, with 9 bases between. The CDR3 region has the DNA TGTGCCAGCAGCCAAGAGGGCAGGGCTGGCTACACCTTC. Its translation: CASSQEGRAGYTF.

This sequence joins TRBV15 and TRBJ2-1, with unresolved D. Trimming took off 1 base at V and 0 bases at J, with 7 bases between the two ends. CDR1 is LNHNV and CDR2 is YYDKDF in the germline V gene (reference sequence). This CDR3 region has 15 residues. DNA for the CDR3: TGTGCCACCAGCAGAGGAAGCGCCTCCTACAATGAGCAGTTCTTC. It translates to CATSRGSASYNEQFF.

The V gene is TRBV27, the J gene TRBJ2-3; 9 positions agree with TRBD2. This CDR3 spans 18 amino acids. CDR1 and CDR2 from the germline V gene are MNHEY and SMNVEV (reference sequence). With V trimmed by 0 bases and J by 2 bases, 9 bases remained unmatched. CDR3 sequence reads: CASSLSAIAGAPTDTQYF. The DNA of the CDR3 is TGTGCCAGCAGTTTATCGGCGATAGCGGGAGCCCCCACAGATACGCAGTATTTT.

The J gene is TRBJ1-1, the V gene TRBV6-5, with D perhaps matching TRBD1 (5 bases). The germline V gene has CDR1 MNHEY and CDR2 SVGAGI. V lost 0 bases and J lost 4, with 9 bases in between. The length of the CDR3 is 14 residues. The CDR3 region is CASSYSTEGTEAFF. The CDR3, as DNA: TGTGCCAGCAGTTACTCGACAGAAGGCACTGAAGCTTTCTTT.

In this sample, this clone turned up once. This chain links TRBV6-6 with TRBJ2-7; perhaps TRBD2 as D (5 bases). In germline, CDR1 is MNHNY, CDR2 SVGAGI (reference sequence). This CDR3 has 16 amino acids. V lost 2 bases and J 0 bases, leaving 14 bases between the germline ends. In nucleotides, the CDR3 is TGTGCCAGCAGTTACGCAAGGACGGGGAACTCCTACGAGCAGTACTTC. It translates to CASSYARTGNSYEQYF.

This chain connects TRBV5-4 to TRBJ2-1; weak D call: TRBD2 (6 bases). Trimming cost V 0 bases and J 8 bases, with 9 bases left between them. CDR3 length: 13 residues. CDR1 and CDR2 (germline): SGHNT, YYREEE (reference sequence). The CDR3 spells CASSLEREDEQFF. CDR3 in DNA: TGTGCCAGCAGCTTGGAGAGGGAGGATGAGCAGTTCTTC.

The CDR3 protein is CASSIWGGYGYTF. In DNA form, the CDR3 reads TGTGCCAGCAGCATCTGGGGGGGCTATGGCTACACCTTC. The chain recombines TRBV7-2 with TRBJ1-2; D possibly corresponds to TRBD1 (5 bases). Trimming removed 5 bases from V and 4 bases from J, with 11 bases in between. Germline V CDR1 and CDR2: SGHTA, FQGNSA. The CDR3 covers 13 residues. The whole variable domain, filled in from reference TRBV7-2 and TRBJ1-2, reads GAGVSQSPSNKVTEKGKDVELRCDPISGHTALYWYRQSLGQGLEFLIYFQGNSAPDKSGLPSDRFSAERTGGSVSTLTIQRTQQEDSAVYLCASSIWGGYGYTFGSGTRLTVV.

This clone occurred a few times. The rearrangement links TRBV28 to TRBJ1-5; possible D gene TRBD1, 6 bases. This CDR3 region has 12 residues. Trimming took off 5 bases at V and 7 bases at J, with 9 bases between the two ends. The germline V gene has CDR1 MDHEN and CDR2 SYDVKM. CDR3 region: CASSTQGQPQHF. The CDR3 coding sequence is TGTGCCAGCAGTACCCAGGGGCAGCCCCAGCATTTT.

This chain joins TRBV4-1 and TRBJ2-1; D call uncertain. Between the trimmed V and J ends, which lost 0 bases and 2 bases, there was a span of 8 bases. The CDR3 is 15 residues long. The germline gives CDR1 MGHRA, CDR2 YSYEKL. CDR3 loop: CASSQEHTPYNEQFF. The DNA of the CDR3 is TGCGCCAGCAGCCAAGAACACACGCCCTACAATGAGCAGTTCTTC.

This chain connects TRBV30 to TRBJ2-3, with 7 bases matching TRBD1. Germline CDR1 and CDR2: GTSNPN and SVGIG (reference sequence). This CDR3 comprises 15 residues. V lost 3 bases and J lost 0; bases outside the gene matches: 6. The CDR3 protein is CAWRQGILSTDTQYF. The CDR3 DNA follows: TGTGCCTGGAGACAGGGGATCTTAAGCACAGATACGCAGTATTTT.

In the case of this clone: One junction end does not reproduce the germline sequence, and a read error may be involved. The chain joins TRBV7-7 to TRBJ2-1, with TRBD2 identical over 11 bases. Germline CDR1 SSHAT, CDR2 FNYEAQ (reference sequence). The CDR3 has 15 amino acids. CDR3 protein: CASSLAGGGHNEQFF. The CDR3 region has the DNA TGTGCTAGCAGCTTAGCGGGAGGGGGACACAATGAGCAGTTCTTC.

The chain joins TRBV7-2 to TRBJ1-1; D remains unclear. V lost 2 bases and J 1 base, leaving 11 bases between the germline ends. The CDR3 contains 15 residues. Germline V gives CDR1 SGHTA, CDR2 FQGNSA. The chain's CDR3 is CASSLTARANTEAFF. CDR3 nucleotides: TGTGCCAGCAGCTTAACAGCGAGGGCGAACACTGAAGCTTTCTTT.

J is TRBJ2-1 and V is TRBV7-3; D is possibly TRBD1 (6 bases). CDR1 and CDR2 from the germline V gene are SGHTA and FQGTGA. V was trimmed by 8 bases and J by 2 bases, leaving 10 bases between them. CDR3 length equals 13 residues. The CDR3 nucleotides are TGTGCCAGCTCTAGGGACACCTACAATGAGCAGTTCTTC. Protein sequence: CASSRDTYNEQFF.

The V gene is TRBV12-3 or TRBV12-4, the J gene TRBJ2-7; 7 bases align to TRBD2. V gave up 7 bases and J gave up 6 bases; unmatched junction bases: 6. The CDR3 extends over 12 amino acids. CDR3 in amino acids: CASTLGGGEQYF. As DNA, the CDR3 is TGTGCCAGCACCTTGGGGGGGGGCGAGCAGTACTTC.